This T cell receptor beta chain derives from a study of blood T cell repertoires in COVID-19. Study overall: The United States, Italy and Spain were the sources of the acute and convalescent COVID-19 samples. Sample material is recorded as cDNA or gDNA derived from T cells, B-cell-depleted T cells, or PBMCs.

The CDR3 totals 14 residues. Between the trimmed V and J ends, which lost 4 bases and 2 bases, there was a span of 12 bases. Germline CDR1 is SGHDT and CDR2 is YYEEEE. How the authors handled the data: Counts of nucleated cells, estimated from reference gene primer amplification, were obtained. Data came from immunoSEQ multiplex PCR; TCRdb stores just in-frame clones and leaves some out. D and trimming were read from the DNA, whereas the V and J calls and clone size are those reported in that table. This table holds approximately 320,000 clones, approximately 85% found once. This chain connects TRBV5-6 to TRBJ1-2, with a weak D call TRBD1 (5 bases). The source material was peripheral blood. This TCR came from a human donor in a cohort sampled during active COVID-19. This chain's CDR3 is CASSKPQVNYGYTF. In nucleotides, the CDR3 is TGTGCCAGCAGCAAACCACAGGTCAACTATGGCTACACCTTC.